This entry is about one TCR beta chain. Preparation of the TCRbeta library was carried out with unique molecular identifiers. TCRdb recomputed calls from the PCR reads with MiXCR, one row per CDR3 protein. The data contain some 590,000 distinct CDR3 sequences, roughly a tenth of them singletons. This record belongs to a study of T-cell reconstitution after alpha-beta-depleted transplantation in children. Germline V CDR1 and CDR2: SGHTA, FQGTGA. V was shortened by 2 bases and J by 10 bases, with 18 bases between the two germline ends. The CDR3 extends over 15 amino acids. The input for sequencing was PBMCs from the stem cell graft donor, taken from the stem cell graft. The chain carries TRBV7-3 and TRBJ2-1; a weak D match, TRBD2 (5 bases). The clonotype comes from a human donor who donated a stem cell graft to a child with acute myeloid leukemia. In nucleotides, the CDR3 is TGTGCCAGCAGCTTAGGGCTAGCAATAATGGAAGAGCAGTTCTTC. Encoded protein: CASSLGLAIMEEQFF.